The next 17 T cell receptor beta chains were all read from a single sample in a study of early T cells in non-severe SARS-CoV-2 infection. TCRdb fed the 5' RACE reads into MiXCR, producing one record per CDR3 protein. The sample yields 40,000 to 50,000 distinct CDR3 sequences, 11% seen once. The sequenced sample consisted of whole blood. These receptors were collected from an adult who was a healthcare worker with PCR-confirmed SARS-CoV-2 infection or an uninfected control (not recorded which).

In this sample, this clonotype turned up many times. V and J are TRBV29-1 and TRBJ2-5; the D is unclear. The CDR3 extends over 12 amino acids. The germline gives CDR1 SQVTM, CDR2 ANQGSEA. Trimming pared 3 bases from V and 0 bases from J, leaving 5 bases between. This CDR3 is CSVDEYQETQYF. In DNA, the CDR3 is TGCAGCGTTGATGAATACCAAGAGACCCAGTACTTC. The full variable domain, its missing parts supplied by reference TRBV29-1 and TRBJ2-5, is SAVISQKPSRDICQRGTSLTIQCQVDSQVTMMFWYRQQPGQSLTLIATANQGSEATYESGFVIDKFPISRPNLTFSTLTVSNMSPEDSSIYLCSVDEYQETQYFGPGTRLLVL.

This clonotype was counted ten times or more. This sequence joins TRBV27 and TRBJ1-3; 7 nucleotides agree with TRBD1. V shed 6 bases and J 2 bases; nucleotides not matched to a gene: 1. Germline V gives CDR1 MNHEY, CDR2 SMNVEV (reference sequence). The CDR3 is 13 residues long. The CDR3 here is CASRGQTGNTIYF. The CDR3 bases are TGTGCCAGCAGGGGACAGACTGGAAACACCATATATTTT.

This clonotype was counted ten times or more. The chain carries TRBV6-5 and TRBJ2-2; D possibly corresponds to TRBD1 (5 bases). From germline, CDR1 is MNHEY and CDR2 SVGAGI. This CDR3 spans 14 amino acids. V lost 6 bases and J lost 4, with 12 bases in between. CDR3 in DNA: TGTGCCAGCAGCTATACTGACAGCACCGGGGAGCTGTTTTTT. The encoded protein is CASSYTDSTGELFF.

Ten or more counts support this clonotype. This chain joins TRBV3-1 and TRBJ1-2; D perhaps matches TRBD1 (5 bases). The CDR3 is made up of 16 amino acids. Germline V gene data show CDR1 as LGHDT and CDR2 as YNNKEL (reference sequence). Trimming shortened V by 2 bases and J by 0 bases, and 13 bases separated the two germline ends. CDR3 sequence reads: CASSQMPGRPNYGYTF. The CDR3 DNA is TGTGCCAGCAGCCAAATGCCGGGACGGCCTAACTATGGCTACACCTTC.

This clonotype was detected only a few times. The CDR3, as DNA: TGCAGCGCCCGGGACAGGGGGGCAGATACGCAGTATTTT. Protein sequence: CSARDRGADTQYF. The chain links TRBV29-1 to TRBJ2-3, with 11 bases that match TRBD1. The trim removed 7 bases at V and 4 bases at J, leaving 4 bases unmatched. From germline, CDR1 is SQVTM and CDR2 ANQGSEA. This CDR3 has 13 amino acids.

This clonotype was detected a few times. The chain carries TRBV29-1 and TRBJ2-7; 8 positions match TRBD1. Germline V gene lookup returns CDR1 SQVTM and CDR2 ANQGSEA. The V segment lost 4 bases and the J segment 1 base; nucleotides outside the gene matches: 6. This CDR3 has 14 amino acids. The CDR3 DNA is TGCAGCGTTGCCAGGGGGCTTTTTTCCTACGAGCAGTACTTC. Translating it yields CSVARGLFSYEQYF.

This clonotype was recorded at least ten times. The chain has TRBV7-9 and TRBJ2-2; 7 bases align to TRBD1. The germline gives CDR1 SEHNR, CDR2 FQNEAQ (reference sequence). The CDR3 covers 14 residues. The J segment lost 8 bases and the V segment lost 7 bases, leaving 10 bases of the junction unmatched. The CDR3 nucleotides read TGTGCCAGCACCGTCAGACAGGGTGCAGGGGAGCTGTTTTTT. Translation gives CASTVRQGAGELFF.

This clonotype appeared a few times. This chain connects TRBV29-1 to TRBJ2-1; 8 bases match TRBD2. Germline CDR1 and CDR2: SQVTM and ANQGSEA. This CDR3 contains 13 residues. J lost 2 bases, V lost 7 bases, and 4 bases had no gene match. The CDR3 sequence is CSAPSGPYNEQFF. The CDR3 DNA is TGCAGCGCTCCTAGCGGGCCCTACAATGAGCAGTTCTTC.

In its sample, this clonotype was seen many times. The J gene is TRBJ2-2, the V gene TRBV5-4; the match to TRBD2 covers 14 bases. From germline, CDR1 is SGHNT and CDR2 YYREEE (reference sequence). V lost 6 bases and J lost 5; bases outside the gene matches: 9. This CDR3 region has 17 residues. CDR3: CASTQGGTSGRTGELFF. CDR3 DNA: TGTGCCAGCACGCAAGGGGGGACTAGCGGGAGAACCGGGGAGCTGTTTTTT.

This clonotype was counted at least ten times. J is TRBJ2-2 and V is TRBV3-1, with D hard to call. V lost 0 bases to trimming and J lost 0 bases, with 5 bases between them. Germline lookup yields CDR1 LGHDT and CDR2 YNNKEL (reference sequence). The CDR3 has 15 amino acids. CDR3 nucleotides: TGTGCCAGCAGCCAAGAACACACGAACACCGGGGAGCTGTTTTTT. This encodes CASSQEHTNTGELFF.

This clonotype was observed at least ten times. The rearrangement uses TRBV3-1 and TRBJ2-2; a weak D match, TRBD2 (5 bases). From germline, CDR1 is LGHDT and CDR2 YNNKEL (reference sequence). Trimming left V 4 bases short and J 4 bases short, with 13 bases between. The CDR3 length is 15 residues. This CDR3 reads CASSPGREVTGELFF. The DNA of the CDR3 is TGTGCCAGCAGCCCAGGCCGGGAAGTCACCGGGGAGCTGTTTTTT.

This clonotype was found a few times. The V and J genes are TRBV28 and TRBJ1-1; 7 bases agree with TRBD1. The V gene's germline CDR1 is MDHEN and CDR2 SYDVKM. After removal of 2 bases from V and 12 bases from J, the junction contained 3 bases not matched to a gene. There are 11 residues in the CDR3. CDR3 DNA sequence: TGTGCCAGCAGTTTAACAGGGGCGCCTTTCTTT. Its protein is CASSLTGAPFF.

This clonotype has at least ten counts. V gene TRBV6-5 combines with J gene TRBJ1-6; no firm D call. The CDR3 extends over 16 amino acids. V shed 0 bases and J shed 10 bases, with 16 bases lying between them. CDR1 and CDR2 from the germline V gene are MNHEY and SVGAGI. The CDR3 DNA reads TGTGCCAGCAGTTACTCGACGAACGGAGGAATATCACCCCTCCACTTT. It translates to CASSYSTNGGISPLHF.

This clonotype was observed a few times. The V and J genes are TRBV12-3 or TRBV12-4 and TRBJ2-1; 9 nucleotides agree with TRBD1. Losses at the gene ends were 7 bases for V and 9 bases for J; bases not matched to a gene: 13. The length of the CDR3 is 15 residues. The CDR3: CASTMGTGFFGEQFF. The CDR3 bases are TGTGCCAGCACCATGGGGACAGGGTTTTTTGGTGAGCAGTTCTTC.

Comment on this clonotype: A read error may explain this, as a much larger clone is one base away. V and J are TRBV3-1 and TRBJ2-5, with 7 bases identical to TRBD2. The CDR3 is 15 residues long. The germline V gene has CDR1 LGHDT and CDR2 YNNKEL (reference sequence). CDR3 nucleotides: TGTGTCAGCAGCCAACCCCTAGCGGCCCAAGAGACCCAGTACTTC. It encodes CVSSQPLAAQETQYF.

The V and J genes are TRBV29-1 and TRBJ2-1; 8 bases are shared with TRBD1. Germline CDR1 SQVTM, CDR2 ANQGSEA. The J segment lost 3 bases and the V segment lost 1 base, leaving 5 bases of the junction unmatched. The CDR3 loop spans 15 amino acids. CDR3 coding DNA: TGCAGCGTTGAAGGGCAGGGGGCCCACTACAATGAGCAGTTCTTC. Its protein is CSVEGQGAHYNEQFF.

The rearrangement joins TRBV7-3 to TRBJ2-1; a possible D gene is TRBD2 (6 bases). Germline lookup yields CDR1 SGHTA and CDR2 FQGTGA. Trimming left V 2 bases short and J 9 bases short, with 14 bases between. CDR3 length: 14 residues. The CDR3 DNA reads TGTGCCAGCAGCTTAGCGGGATACGGTTTTGAGCAGTTCTTC. The encoded protein is CASSLAGYGFEQFF.